Listed here is a single TCR beta chain. Antigen: not known. These data originate in a study of T cells after yellow fever vaccination. Study-level points and caveats: Researchers report a weaker secondary response that nonetheless peaked faster, day 5 versus 15.

TCRdb processed the 5' RACE reads anew with MiXCR; each CDR3 protein has one entry. The sample has 500,000 to 650,000 distinct CDR3 sequences, 17% seen once. This specimen was PBMCs, taken less than 6 days after the first yellow fever vaccination. This clonotype was sampled from a man between 18 and 29 years old who received the YFV17D yellow fever vaccine.

CDR3 amino acids: CASSLVPGAANEKLFF. The CDR3 nucleotides read TGTGCCAGCAGCTTAGTTCCGGGGGCGGCTAATGAAAAACTGTTTTTT. V and J are TRBV7-9 and TRBJ1-4; perhaps TRBD1 as D (6 bases). Germline lookup yields CDR1 SEHNR and CDR2 FQNEAQ (reference sequence). There are 16 residues in the CDR3. V lost 1 base and J lost 3, with 12 bases in between.